The clone carrying this T cell receptor (beta chain) was counted only a few times. Antigen specificity is unknown. These data belong to a study of post-analysis software for immune sequencing data. Turning to the study itself: The patients showed relapsing-remitting, secondary progressive and progressive-relapsing multiple sclerosis courses. Study-level results: The study found significantly lower normalized Chao1 diversity in multiple sclerosis patients than in controls. Patients had higher frequencies than controls of about five TRBV segments, including TRBV5-6, TRBV5-1 and TRBV20-1.

Germline CDR1 is MNHEY and CDR2 is SVGEGT. CDR3 length: 15 amino acids. Trimming at V came to 6 bases and at J to 2 bases, leaving 7 bases not matched to a gene. Tagging with unique molecular identifiers was a feature of the TCR beta cDNA libraries. T cells, about 0.9 to 11 million of them, yielded about 500,000 cDNA molecules. TCRdb itself ran the PCR reads through MiXCR, one entry per CDR3 protein. The sample has under 650,000 distinct CDR3 sequences; 44% are singletons. Sequencing was performed on blood. V gene TRBV6-2 or TRBV6-3 combines with J gene TRBJ2-7; 10 bases align to TRBD1. The clonotype originates from a girl between 5 and 17 years old with multiple sclerosis. The CDR3 sequence: CASSYRGQGAYEQYF. The CDR3 bases are TGTGCCAGCAGCTACCGAGGACAGGGGGCCTACGAGCAGTACTTC.